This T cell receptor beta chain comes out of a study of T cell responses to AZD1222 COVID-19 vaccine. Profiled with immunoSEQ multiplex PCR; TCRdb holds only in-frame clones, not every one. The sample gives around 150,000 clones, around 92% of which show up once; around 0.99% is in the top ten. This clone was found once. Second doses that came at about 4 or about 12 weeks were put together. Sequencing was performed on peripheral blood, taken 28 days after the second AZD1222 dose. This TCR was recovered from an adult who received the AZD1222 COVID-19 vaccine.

The CDR3 loop reads CASSLVTGGGYTF. CDR3 DNA: TGTGCCAGCAGCTTAGTTACAGGGGGTGGCTACACCTTC. The gene calls are TRBV7-2 and TRBJ1-2, with TRBD1 identical over 8 bases. The CDR3 contains 13 residues. The V gene's germline CDR1 is SGHTA and CDR2 FQGNSA. Trimming at V came to 1 base and at J to 7 bases, leaving 2 bases not matched to a gene. The full variable domain, rest sourced from reference TRBV7-2 and TRBJ1-2, is GAGVSQSPSNKVTEKGKDVELRCDPISGHTALYWYRQSLGQGLEFLIYFQGNSAPDKSGLPSDRFSAERTGGSVSTLTIQRTQQEDSAVYLCASSLVTGGGYTFGSGTRLTVV.